This TCR beta chain was captured in a study of blood T cell repertoires in COVID-19. The Seattle site enrolled patients during active infection and followed them longitudinally. Original analysis: Nucleated cell counts were estimated from reference gene primer amplification. Clones were sequenced by immunoSEQ multiplex PCR, and TCRdb holds only the in-frame ones, with some missing. V and J calls and clone size follow that table, whereas D and trimming were derived from the DNA. The table has around 440,000 clones, about 87% seen once; the top ten hold roughly an eighth. V gave up 0 bases and J gave up 6 bases, with 9 bases separating them. The CDR3 spans 14 residues. Per germline, CDR1 LGHDT and CDR2 YNNKEL (reference sequence).

This chain links TRBV3-1 (or the pseudogene TRBV3-2) with TRBJ1-5; D uncertain. The clonotype originates from a woman between 45 and 65 years old with COVID-19, enrolled during active disease. Source material: peripheral blood. CDR3 sequence (DNA): TGTGCCAGCAGCCAAGATAGAGGGTTTCAGCCCCAGCATTTT. This gives the protein CASSQDRGFQPQHF.